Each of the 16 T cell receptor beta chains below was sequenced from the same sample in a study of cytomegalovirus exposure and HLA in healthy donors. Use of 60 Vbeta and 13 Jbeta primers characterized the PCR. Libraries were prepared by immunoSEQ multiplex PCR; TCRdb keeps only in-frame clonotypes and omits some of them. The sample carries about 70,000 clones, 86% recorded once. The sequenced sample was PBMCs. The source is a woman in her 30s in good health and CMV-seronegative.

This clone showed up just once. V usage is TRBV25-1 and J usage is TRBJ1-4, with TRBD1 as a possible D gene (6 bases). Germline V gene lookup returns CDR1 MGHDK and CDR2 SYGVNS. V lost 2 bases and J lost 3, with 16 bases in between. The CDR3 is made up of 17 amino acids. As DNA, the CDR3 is TGTGCCAGCAGTGAAGGCGTGCGGGGGGCTGCTAATGAAAAACTGTTTTTT. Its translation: CASSEGVRGAANEKLFF.

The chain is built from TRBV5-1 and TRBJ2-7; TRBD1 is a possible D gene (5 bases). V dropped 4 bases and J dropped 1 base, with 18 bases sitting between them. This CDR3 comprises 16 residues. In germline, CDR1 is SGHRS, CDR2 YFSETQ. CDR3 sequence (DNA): TGCGCCAGCAGCCGTACTGGGCAGGGAAGTTCCTACGAGCAGTACTTC. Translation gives CASSRTGQGSSYEQYF. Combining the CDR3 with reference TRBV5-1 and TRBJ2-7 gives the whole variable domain KAGVTQTPRYLIKTRGQQVTLSCSPISGHRSVSWYQQTPGQGLQFLFEYFSETQRNKGNFPGRFSGRQFSNSRSEMNVSTLELGDSALYLCASSRTGQGSSYEQYFGPGTRLTVT.

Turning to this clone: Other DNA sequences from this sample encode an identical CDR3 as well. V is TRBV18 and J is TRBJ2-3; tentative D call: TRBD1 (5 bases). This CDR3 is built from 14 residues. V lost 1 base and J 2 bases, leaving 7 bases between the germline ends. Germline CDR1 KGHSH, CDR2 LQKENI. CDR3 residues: CASSPQGSTDTQYF. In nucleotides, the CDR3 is TGTGCCAGCTCACCACAGGGGTCCACAGATACGCAGTATTTT. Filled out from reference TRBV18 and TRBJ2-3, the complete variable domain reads NAGVMQNPRHLVRRRGQEARLRCSPMKGHSHVYWYRQLPEEGLKFMVYLQKENIIDESGMPKERFSAEFPKEGPSILRIQQVVRGDSAAYFCASSPQGSTDTQYFGPGTRLTVL.

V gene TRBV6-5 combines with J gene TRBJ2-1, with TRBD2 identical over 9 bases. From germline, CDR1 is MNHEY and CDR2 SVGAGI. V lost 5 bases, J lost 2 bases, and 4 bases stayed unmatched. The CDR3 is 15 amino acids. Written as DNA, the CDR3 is TGTGCCAGCAGTCCCCTAGCGGGGACCTACAATGAGCAGTTCTTC. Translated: CASSPLAGTYNEQFF.

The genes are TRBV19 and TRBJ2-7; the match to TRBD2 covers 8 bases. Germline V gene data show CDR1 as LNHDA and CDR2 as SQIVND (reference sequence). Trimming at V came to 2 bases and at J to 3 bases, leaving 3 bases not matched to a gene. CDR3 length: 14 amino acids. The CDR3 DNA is TGTGCCAGTAGTATATCCGGGAGGGACTACGAGCAGTACTTC. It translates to CASSISGRDYEQYF.

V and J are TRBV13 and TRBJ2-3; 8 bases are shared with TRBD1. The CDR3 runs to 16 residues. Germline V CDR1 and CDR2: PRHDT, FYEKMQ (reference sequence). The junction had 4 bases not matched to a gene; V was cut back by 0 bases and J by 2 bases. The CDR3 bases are TGTGCCAGCAGCTTAGGGCTACAGGGGGACACAGATACGCAGTATTTT. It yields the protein CASSLGLQGDTDTQYF.

This CDR3 reads CASSLRFPGRSQPQHF. In DNA form, the CDR3 reads TGTGCCAGCAGTTTAAGGTTTCCAGGGCGGTCTCAGCCCCAGCATTTT. The chain joins TRBV28 to TRBJ1-5; weak D call: TRBD1 (5 bases). Trimming pared 2 bases from V and 6 bases from J, leaving 17 bases between. The CDR3 has 16 residues. Per the germline V gene, CDR1 is MDHEN and CDR2 is SYDVKM.

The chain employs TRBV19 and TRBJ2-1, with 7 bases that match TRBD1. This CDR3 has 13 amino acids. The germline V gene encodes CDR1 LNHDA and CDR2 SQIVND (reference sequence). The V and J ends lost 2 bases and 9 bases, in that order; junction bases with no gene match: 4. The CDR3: CASSIQGVGEQFF. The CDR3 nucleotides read TGTGCCAGTAGTATACAGGGGGTGGGTGAGCAGTTCTTC.

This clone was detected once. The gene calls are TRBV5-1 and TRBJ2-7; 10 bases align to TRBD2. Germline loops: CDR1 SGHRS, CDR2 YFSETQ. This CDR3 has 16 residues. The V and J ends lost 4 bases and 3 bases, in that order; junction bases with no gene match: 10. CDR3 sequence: CASSRGLATINYEQYF. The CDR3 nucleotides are TGCGCCAGCAGCCGGGGACTAGCGACGATAAACTACGAGCAGTACTTC.

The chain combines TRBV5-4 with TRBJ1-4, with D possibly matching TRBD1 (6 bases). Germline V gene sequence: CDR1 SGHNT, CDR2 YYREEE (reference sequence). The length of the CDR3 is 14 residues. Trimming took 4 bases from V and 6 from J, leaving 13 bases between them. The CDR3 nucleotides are TGTGCCAGCAGCCTGGGGGGGCGCCATGAAAAACTGTTTTTT. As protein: CASSLGGRHEKLFF.

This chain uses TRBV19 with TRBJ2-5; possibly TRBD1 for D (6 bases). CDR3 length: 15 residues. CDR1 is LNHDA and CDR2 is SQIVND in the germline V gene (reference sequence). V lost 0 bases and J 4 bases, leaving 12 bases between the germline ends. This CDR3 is CASSIDSGAGETQYF. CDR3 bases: TGTGCCAGTAGTATAGATTCAGGGGCGGGAGAGACCCAGTACTTC. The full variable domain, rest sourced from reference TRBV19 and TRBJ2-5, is DGGITQSPKYLFRKEGQNVTLSCEQNLNHDAMYWYRQDPGQGLRLIYYSQIVNDFQKGDIAEGYSVSREKKESFPLTVTSAQKNPTAFYLCASSIDSGAGETQYFGPGTRLLVL.

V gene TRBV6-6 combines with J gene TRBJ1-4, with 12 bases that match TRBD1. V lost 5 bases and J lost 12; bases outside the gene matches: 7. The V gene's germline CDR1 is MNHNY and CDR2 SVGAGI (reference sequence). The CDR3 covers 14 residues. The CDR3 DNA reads TGTGCCAGCAGTACCCGGGACAGGGGGCGCGAACTGTTTTTT. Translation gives CASSTRDRGRELFF.

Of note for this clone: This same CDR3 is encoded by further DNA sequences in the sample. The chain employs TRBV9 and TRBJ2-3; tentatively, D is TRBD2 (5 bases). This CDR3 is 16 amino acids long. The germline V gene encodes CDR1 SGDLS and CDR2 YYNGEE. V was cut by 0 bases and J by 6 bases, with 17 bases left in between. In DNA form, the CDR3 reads TGTGCCAGCAGCGTAGTCGAGGGAAGATCTCCGGATACGCAGTATTTT. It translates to CASSVVEGRSPDTQYF.

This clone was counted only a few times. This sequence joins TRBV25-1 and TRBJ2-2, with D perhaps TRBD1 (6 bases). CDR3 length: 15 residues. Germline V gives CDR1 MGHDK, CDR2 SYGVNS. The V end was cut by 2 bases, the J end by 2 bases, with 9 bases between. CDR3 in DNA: TGTGCCAGCAGTGAAAGGGGGATCAACACCGGGGAGCTGTTTTTT. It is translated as CASSERGINTGELFF.

The CDR3 spells CASSPTGTTMGNEQFF. The DNA for the CDR3 is TGTGCCAGCAGTCCAACCGGGACTACCATGGGGAATGAGCAGTTCTTC. This chain links TRBV28 with TRBJ2-1, with 7 bases lining up with TRBD2. This CDR3 is 16 amino acids long. The trim removed 5 bases at V and 7 bases at J, leaving 14 bases unmatched. Looked up from germline, CDR1 is MDHEN and CDR2 is SYDVKM.

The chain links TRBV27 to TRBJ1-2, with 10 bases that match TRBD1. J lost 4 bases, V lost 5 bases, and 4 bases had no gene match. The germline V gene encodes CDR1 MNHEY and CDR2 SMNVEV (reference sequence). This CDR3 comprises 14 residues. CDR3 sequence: CASSPRTGGYGYTF. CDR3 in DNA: TGTGCCAGCAGTCCTAGGACAGGGGGCTATGGCTACACCTTC.